One sample yielded the 18 T cell receptor beta chains listed below, sequenced in a study of T cell responses to AZD1222 COVID-19 vaccine. Generated by immunoSEQ multiplex PCR, the TCRdb table keeps only in-frame clones and is missing some. The sample lists under 200,000 clones, 92% occurring once. Sample: peripheral blood, taken on day 0 of MenACWY control vaccination. These receptors all come from an adult in good health.

The chain links TRBV5-1 to TRBJ1-6; D unresolved. The CDR3 runs to 14 residues. Germline CDR1 SGHRS, CDR2 YFSETQ. V lost 0 bases and J 8 bases, leaving 9 bases between the germline ends. In DNA form, the CDR3 reads TGCGCCAGCAGCTTGGCCGCTGTCGATTCACCCCTCCACTTT. Its translation: CASSLAAVDSPLHF.

This clone was seen just once. The junction does not match germline at one end; this may be a read error. J is TRBJ1-1 and V is TRBV6-6; D is perhaps TRBD1 (5 bases). The germline gives CDR1 MNHNY, CDR2 SVGAGI (reference sequence). The CDR3 contains 15 residues. CDR3: CASSGTGTSNAEAFF. The CDR3, as DNA: TGTGCCAGCAGTGGAACCGGGACGTCGAACGCTGAAGCTTTCTTT.

V gene TRBV5-4 combines with J gene TRBJ2-7; 7 bases align to TRBD1. This CDR3 region has 14 residues. V lost 0 bases and J lost 4; bases outside the gene matches: 4. Germline V gene lookup returns CDR1 SGHNT and CDR2 YYREEE (reference sequence). The CDR3 region is CASSLGQGRYEQYF. The CDR3 coding sequence is TGTGCCAGCAGCTTGGGACAGGGAAGGTACGAGCAGTACTTC.

The rearrangement links TRBV15 to TRBJ2-1, with D possibly matching TRBD2 (6 bases). The CDR3 contains 14 residues. Between the trimmed V and J ends, which lost 4 bases and 2 bases, there was a span of 9 bases. Looked up from germline, CDR1 is LNHNV and CDR2 is YYDKDF (reference sequence). The CDR3 DNA sequence: TGTGCCACCAGCATGGGAGGCCCCTACAATGAGCAGTTCTTC. Translating it yields CATSMGGPYNEQFF. Using reference TRBV15 and TRBJ2-1 for the parts outside the CDR3, the full variable domain is DAMVIQNPRYQVTQFGKPVTLSCSQTLNHNVMYWYQQKSSQAPKLLFHYYDKDFNNEADTPDNFQSRRPNTSFCFLDIRSPGLGDTAMYLCATSMGGPYNEQFFGPGTRLTVL.

Points on this clone: At one end, the junction sequence differs from germline, possibly due to a read error. The V call is TRBV24-1, the J call TRBJ2-2, with 8 positions matching TRBD2. The CDR3 loop spans 14 amino acids. CDR1 and CDR2 from the germline V gene are KGHDR and SFDVKD. CDR3: CATSDGRATRELFF. The CDR3, as DNA: TGTGCCACCAGTGACGGGAGGGCCACCCGGGAGCTGTTTTTT.

The sample holds one count of this clone. The CDR3 loop is CASSPTASGSSYNEQFF. In DNA form, the CDR3 reads TGTGCCAGCAGTCCTACGGCTAGCGGGAGCTCCTACAATGAGCAGTTCTTC. This chain joins TRBV27 and TRBJ2-1, with 10 bases aligning to TRBD2. Germline loops: CDR1 MNHEY, CDR2 SMNVEV (reference sequence). This CDR3 spans 17 amino acids. V gave up 5 bases and J gave up 0 bases; unmatched junction bases: 7.

This clone is a singleton in its sample. The chain couples TRBV5-4 to TRBJ1-1; possible D gene TRBD1, 6 bases. The V end lost 4 bases, the J end lost 1 base, and 14 bases lay between the germline ends. The length of the CDR3 is 15 residues. Germline lookup yields CDR1 SGHNT and CDR2 YYREEE (reference sequence). The CDR3 loop is CASSNPRGWNTEAFF. CDR3 in DNA: TGTGCCAGCAGCAACCCCAGGGGCTGGAACACTGAAGCTTTCTTT.

V is TRBV3-1 (or the pseudogene TRBV3-2) and J is TRBJ1-1; 7 positions match TRBD1. Germline CDR1 and CDR2: LGHDT and YNNKEL (reference sequence). The CDR3 has 16 amino acids. V shed 6 bases, J shed 2 bases, and the junction held 12 bases outside the gene matches. CDR3 sequence reads: CASRSRTGTVNTEAFF. The CDR3 nucleotides are TGTGCCAGCAGATCTCGAACCGGGACAGTCAACACTGAAGCTTTCTTT.

The chain recombines TRBV11-3 with TRBJ2-5, with 11 nucleotides matching TRBD1. The CDR3 covers 14 residues. V was clipped by 6 bases and J by 4 bases; unmatched bases: 4. The germline CDR1 and CDR2 sequences are SGHNT and YENEEA. The CDR3 DNA is TGTGCCAGCAGTAGGACAGGGGGCGCAGAGACCCAGTACTTC. Translating it yields CASSRTGGAETQYF. Drawing the rest from reference TRBV11-3 and TRBJ2-5, the complete variable domain is EAGVVQSPRYKIIEKKQPVAFWCNPISGHNTLYWYLQNLGQGPELLIRYENEEAVDDSQLPKDRFSAERLKGVDSTLKIQPAELGDSAVYLCASSRTGGAETQYFGPGTRLLVL.

A single count supports this clone. V and J are TRBV7-8 and TRBJ1-4; no firm D call. CDR1 SGHVS and CDR2 FQNEAQ come from the germline V gene. V shed 6 bases and J shed 6 bases, with 20 bases lying between them. The CDR3 has 16 residues. This chain's CDR3 is CASSFRPLGSDEKLFF. The CDR3 bases are TGTGCCAGCAGTTTTCGGCCCCTGGGCAGCGATGAAAAACTGTTTTTT.

This chain connects TRBV6-1 to TRBJ1-6; TRBD1 matches at 8 bases. The germline CDR1 and CDR2 sequences are MNHNS and SASEGT. The trim removed 8 bases at V and 7 bases at J, leaving 7 bases unmatched. The CDR3 is 14 residues long. The CDR3 loop reads CASGPRTGNSPLHF. In nucleotides, the CDR3 is TGTGCCAGCGGACCTAGGACAGGGAATTCACCCCTCCACTTT.

This chain links TRBV10-3 with TRBJ2-7; D unclear. The germline CDR1 and CDR2 sequences are ENHRY and SYGVKD. This CDR3 region has 13 residues. The germline V and J ends were trimmed by 7 bases and 3 bases, with 13 bases remaining between them. The CDR3 DNA follows: TGTGCCATCACTAGTAGGAACCTCTACGAGCAGTACTTC. Encoded protein: CAITSRNLYEQYF.

The V and J genes are TRBV10-3 and TRBJ1-6, with TRBD1 matching 9 bases. The CDR3 consists of 14 residues. Germline V gene sequence: CDR1 ENHRY, CDR2 SYGVKD. Trimming took 7 bases from V and 5 from J; bases not matched to a gene: 3. In DNA, the CDR3 is TGTGCCATCATGGGGGACAGGGATAATTCACCCCTCCACTTT. Translating gives CAIMGDRDNSPLHF.

This chain joins TRBV18 and TRBJ1-6; D not resolved. Trimming took 6 bases from V and 6 from J, leaving 15 bases between them. Germline V gene sequence: CDR1 KGHSH, CDR2 LQKENI. The CDR3 has 15 residues. The CDR3 DNA reads TGTGCCAGCTCTGTGGACCGACTTTCTAATTCACCCCTCCACTTT. Translated, it gives CASSVDRLSNSPLHF.

This chain connects TRBV9 to TRBJ1-6, with D uncertain. The CDR3 is made up of 13 amino acids. Trimming stripped 0 bases from V and 8 bases from J, with 6 bases between. Germline CDR1 is SGDLS and CDR2 is YYNGEE. This chain's CDR3 is CASSVGGDSPLHF. CDR3 coding DNA: TGTGCCAGCAGCGTAGGGGGAGATTCACCCCTCCACTTT.

The chain has TRBV11-2 and TRBJ2-1; D is ambiguous. Germline loops: CDR1 SGHAT, CDR2 FQNNGV. The CDR3 is made up of 13 amino acids. Trimming took off 1 base at V and 8 bases at J, with 9 bases between the two ends. The CDR3 sequence: CASSLVGSDEQFF. DNA of the CDR3: TGTGCCAGCAGCTTAGTTGGTTCGGATGAGCAGTTCTTC.

This chain uses TRBV29-1 with TRBJ2-1, with a weak D call TRBD1 (5 bases). Trimming stripped 5 bases from V and 10 bases from J, with 18 bases between. Germline values: CDR1 SQVTM, CDR2 ANQGSEA. The CDR3 consists of 13 residues. CDR3 sequence reads: CSVMDTLSIEQFF. The CDR3, as DNA: TGCAGCGTTATGGACACCCTCTCTATCGAGCAGTTCTTC.

The V call is TRBV6-4, the J call TRBJ1-1; D not resolved. This CDR3 has 13 residues. Germline CDR1 MRHNA, CDR2 SNTAGT. Trimming stripped 6 bases from V and 0 bases from J, with 8 bases between. DNA of the CDR3: TGTGCCAGCAGGGAGGCCCTGAACACTGAAGCTTTCTTT. This encodes CASREALNTEAFF.